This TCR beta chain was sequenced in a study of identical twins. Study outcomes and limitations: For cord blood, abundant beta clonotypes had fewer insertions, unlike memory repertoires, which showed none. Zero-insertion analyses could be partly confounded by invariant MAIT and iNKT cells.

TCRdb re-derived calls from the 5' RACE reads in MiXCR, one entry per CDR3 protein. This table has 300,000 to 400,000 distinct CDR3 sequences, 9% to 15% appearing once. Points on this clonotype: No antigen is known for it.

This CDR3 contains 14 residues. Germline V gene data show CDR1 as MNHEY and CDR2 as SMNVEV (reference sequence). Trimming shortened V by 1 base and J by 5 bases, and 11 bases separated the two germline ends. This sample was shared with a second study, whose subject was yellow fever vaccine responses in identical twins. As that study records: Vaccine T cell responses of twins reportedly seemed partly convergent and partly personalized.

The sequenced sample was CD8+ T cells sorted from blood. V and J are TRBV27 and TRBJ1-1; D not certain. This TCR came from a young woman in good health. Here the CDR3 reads CASSLWSTGTEAFF. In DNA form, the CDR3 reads TGTGCCAGCAGTTTATGGAGTACGGGTACTGAAGCTTTCTTT.